This TCR beta chain was identified in a study of cytomegalovirus exposure and HLA in healthy donors. Turning to the study itself: Some 85 million unique TCRs from HLA-typed donors were held in an early data release.

The study, taken as a whole, reports: It was reported that the classifier diagnosed cytomegalovirus status with high specificity and sensitivity in both the original and validation cohorts. TCR beta chain V- and J-gene trimming was linked, in a later analysis, to a missense variant in DCLRE1C. Later work associated 16,951 TCR beta sequences with HLA alleles at 0.05 false discovery rate.

Worth noting for this clone: The antigen is unknown.

Germline V gives CDR1 MNHNS, CDR2 SASEGT. The CDR3 is made up of 13 amino acids. V was pared by 2 bases and J by 8 bases, with 12 bases between. Primers included in the PCR were 60 Vbeta and 13 Jbeta primers. Method: immunoSEQ multiplex PCR; TCRdb's copy keeps in-frame clones and lacks some. Here the sample spans roughly 80,000 clones, 70% to 80% being singletons. Source material: PBMCs. This chain connects TRBV6-1 to TRBJ1-2, with a weak D call TRBD1 (5 bases). The sequence came from a middle-aged man in good health and CMV-seronegative. The CDR3 region is CASSESKGRGYTF. CDR3 bases: TGTGCCAGCAGTGAATCGAAGGGGCGCGGCTACACCTTC.